The present entry profiles one TCR beta chain with its context. The CDR3 contains 13 residues. Deletions cut 5 bases from V and 2 bases from J, with 9 bases between. From germline, CDR1 is MDHEN and CDR2 SYDVKM. These data come from a study of blood T cell repertoires in COVID-19. As for the study in general: Nucleic acid was either cDNA or gDNA, and it came from T cells, B-cell-depleted T cells, or PBMCs.

Sequenced by immunoSEQ multiplex PCR; TCRdb stores in-frame clones only, minus some. The data contain 85,000 to 90,000 clones, almost 85% of them singletons. The receptor was derived from a woman of 80 years or more with acute or convalescent COVID-19. V is TRBV28 and J is TRBJ1-2; D uncertain. The sequenced sample consisted of peripheral blood. The CDR3 bases are TGTGCCAGCAGTGCTACAGAAAACTATGGCTACACCTTC. Encoded protein: CASSATENYGYTF.